These 29 T cell receptor beta chains originate from one sample sequenced in a study of coeliac disease (dated by TCRdb to the early 2020s). The receptor library was made with the immunoSEQ multiplex PCR assay. TCRdb mirrors the immuneACCESS table, restricted to in-frame sequences. Some clones are absent from its copies; in checked studies, under half trace to an unresolved V gene, and the reason for the others is unknown. The sample data list about 1,700 clones, and around 70% of these were observed just once. The ten most abundant clones make up about 12% of the sample. The sequencing sample was made of lymphocytes from the gut lamina propria. The cell subset or site label of this sample denotes: lamina propria cell (LPC) fraction of small intestinal biopsy. Receptors were obtained from a human donor without celiac disease.

The chain is built from TRBV11-2 and TRBJ2-7; TRBD1 matches at 8 bases. V was clipped by 0 bases and J by 6 bases; unmatched bases: 4. CDR3 length: 14 residues. CDR1 and CDR2 (germline): SGHAT, FQNNGV. The CDR3 sequence is CASSLEQGVGEQYF. In DNA, the CDR3 is TGTGCCAGCAGCTTAGAACAGGGGGTCGGCGAGCAGTACTTC.

The chain recombines TRBV28 with TRBJ1-2, with D perhaps TRBD1 (6 bases). The CDR3 length is 17 residues. The germline V gene encodes CDR1 MDHEN and CDR2 SYDVKM. V lost 3 bases and J 3 bases, leaving 20 bases between the germline ends. The CDR3 nucleotides are TGTGCCAGCAGTTTCCCCCCGGGGGGGGCGCCCTACTATGGCTACACCTTC. Its translation is CASSFPPGGAPYYGYTF.

The V call is TRBV6-4, the J call TRBJ2-1, with 11 positions matching TRBD2. Trimming at V came to 6 bases and at J to 7 bases, leaving 14 bases not matched to a gene. The CDR3 totals 17 residues. Per the germline V gene, CDR1 is MRHNA and CDR2 is SNTAGT. The CDR3 loop reads CASRDQLAGDFVNEQFF. Written as DNA, the CDR3 is TGTGCCAGCAGGGATCAACTAGCGGGAGATTTTGTGAATGAGCAGTTCTTC.

The rearrangement joins TRBV4-1 to TRBJ2-3; 8 bases are shared with TRBD2. The trim removed 4 bases at V and 0 bases at J, leaving 6 bases unmatched. This CDR3 has 16 amino acids. The germline V gene encodes CDR1 MGHRA and CDR2 YSYEKL. The CDR3 loop reads CASSPSLAASTDTQYF. The DNA of the CDR3 is TGCGCCAGCAGCCCCTCACTAGCGGCTAGCACAGATACGCAGTATTTT.

This chain connects TRBV4-3 to TRBJ2-2, with D possibly TRBD2 on 5 matching bases. There are 14 residues in the CDR3. V was trimmed by 0 bases and J by 7 bases, leaving 9 bases between them. Germline V CDR1 and CDR2: LGHNA, YSLEER. CDR3 protein: CASSQDIAGGELFF. The CDR3 DNA is TGCGCCAGCAGCCAAGATATCGCGGGCGGGGAGCTGTTTTTT.

The chain couples TRBV10-1 to TRBJ1-2; D remains ambiguous. Germline CDR1 WNHNN, CDR2 SYGVQD (reference sequence). The V end was cut by 5 bases, the J end by 5 bases, with 24 bases between. The CDR3 runs to 17 residues. CDR3 sequence (DNA): TGCGCCAGCAGTATGTCCCAATCCGGACTCAGGAAGTATGGCTACACCTTC. This codes for CASSMSQSGLRKYGYTF.

The V and J genes are TRBV11-2 and TRBJ2-1; 8 bases match TRBD2. Looked up from germline, CDR1 is SGHAT and CDR2 is FQNNGV. V shed 4 bases and J 9 bases; nucleotides not matched to a gene: 11. This CDR3 is built from 15 residues. DNA of the CDR3: TGTGCCAGCAGCTGGCAGCGGGAGACGCGGGCTGAGCAGTTCTTC. Translating it yields CASSWQRETRAEQFF.

V is TRBV6-5 and J is TRBJ1-2; 7 positions match TRBD1. CDR3 length: 13 amino acids. In germline, CDR1 is MNHEY, CDR2 SVGAGI. The trim removed 6 bases at V and 2 bases at J, leaving 3 bases unmatched. The CDR3 nucleotides are TGTGCCAGCAGCCCGACAGGGAACTATGGCTACACCTTC. Translated, it gives CASSPTGNYGYTF.

The chain has TRBV30 and TRBJ2-5; 10 bases agree with TRBD2. Trimming removed 5 bases from V and 5 bases from J; junction bases left unmatched: 11. The CDR3 is made up of 15 amino acids. Germline V gene data show CDR1 as GTSNPN and CDR2 as SVGIG (reference sequence). This chain's CDR3 is CAWRGSGRGPETQYF. CDR3 coding DNA: TGTGCCTGGCGAGGCAGCGGGAGGGGTCCTGAGACCCAGTACTTC. Full variable domain (outside the CDR3, taken from reference TRBV30 and TRBJ2-5): SQTIHQWPATLVQPVGSPLSLECTVEGTSNPNLYWYRQAAGRGLQLLFYSVGIGQISSEVPQNLSASRPQDRQFILSSKKLLLSDSGFYLCAWRGSGRGPETQYFGPGTRLLVL.

The rearrangement uses TRBV19 and TRBJ2-7; D is perhaps TRBD1 (5 bases). Germline V gene data show CDR1 as LNHDA and CDR2 as SQIVND (reference sequence). The CDR3 is 14 residues long. V was cut by 3 bases and J by 6 bases, with 15 bases left in between. The CDR3 DNA reads as TGTGCCAGTAGTATTAGTGGCAGGGTATCCGAGCAGTACTTC. Amino acid sequence: CASSISGRVSEQYF. The whole variable domain, filled in from reference TRBV19 and TRBJ2-7, reads DGGITQSPKYLFRKEGQNVTLSCEQNLNHDAMYWYRQDPGQGLRLIYYSQIVNDFQKGDIAEGYSVSREKKESFPLTVTSAQKNPTAFYLCASSISGRVSEQYFGPGTRLTVT.

The CDR3 bases are TGCGCCAGCAGCTTGCTGCCGACAGGGAACTATGGCTACACCTTC. Translation: CASSLLPTGNYGYTF. The V gene is TRBV5-1, the J gene TRBJ1-2; 7 bases agree with TRBD1. The CDR3 has 15 amino acids. The germline V gene has CDR1 SGHRS and CDR2 YFSETQ. The V segment lost 1 base and the J segment 2 bases; nucleotides outside the gene matches: 5.

The chain is built from TRBV12-5 and TRBJ1-2; TRBD1 matches 7 bases. The CDR3 consists of 20 residues. Germline values: CDR1 LGHNT, CDR2 FRNRAP. Unmatched junction bases numbered 17, after V lost 1 base and J lost 0 bases. The CDR3 nucleotides are TGTGCTAGTGGTTTGGAGACAGGGCAGGTTTACCGGGATCCTAACTATGGCTACACCTTC. Translating it yields CASGLETGQVYRDPNYGYTF.

This clone appeared a few times. This chain connects TRBV7-9 to TRBJ2-3; 7 nucleotides align to TRBD2. CDR3 length equals 18 residues. CDR1 is SEHNR and CDR2 is FQNEAQ in the germline V gene (reference sequence). Trimming removed 0 bases from V and 4 bases from J; junction bases left unmatched: 13. The CDR3 nucleotides are TGTGCCAGCAGCTTAGCCGGGGTGGGCGGGAGAGGTCCAGATACGCAGTATTTT. Amino acids: CASSLAGVGGRGPDTQYF. The full variable domain, completed using reference TRBV7-9 and TRBJ2-3, is DTGVSQNPRHKITKRGQNVTFRCDPISEHNRLYWYRQTLGQGPEFLTYFQNEAQLEKSRLLSDRFSAERPKGSFSTLEIQRTEQGDSAMYLCASSLAGVGGRGPDTQYFGPGTRLTVL.

For the CDR3, the DNA is TGTGCCAGCACTAAAGATGAGGGCGGAAAGCAGTTCTTC. Translation: CASTKDEGGKQFF. The V and J genes are TRBV6-1 and TRBJ2-1, with D perhaps TRBD2 (5 bases). This CDR3 has 13 residues. Trimming removed 7 bases from V and 11 bases from J, with 18 bases in between. CDR1 is MNHNS and CDR2 is SASEGT in the germline V gene.

The J gene is TRBJ2-1, the V gene TRBV28, with 9 bases identical to TRBD2. Unmatched junction bases numbered 7, after V lost 8 bases and J lost 5 bases. The CDR3 totals 14 residues. Germline assignment: CDR1 MDHEN and CDR2 SYDVKM. The DNA of the CDR3 is TGTGCCAGCCTGGGCGGACTAGCGAACAATGAGCAGTTCTTC. Translating gives CASLGGLANNEQFF.

By proportion, this clone is large. The rearrangement links TRBV2 to TRBJ2-7; weak D call: TRBD1 (5 bases). The CDR3 totals 12 residues. V was cut by 4 bases and J by 6 bases, with 10 bases left in between. CDR1 and CDR2 from the germline V gene are SNHLY and FYNNEI. The CDR3 loop reads CASSVIGAEQYF. CDR3 DNA sequence: TGTGCCAGCAGTGTAATTGGGGCCGAGCAGTACTTC.

About this clone itself: A junction end diverges from the germline sequence, so it may reflect a read error. The chain combines TRBV4-3 with TRBJ1-2, with TRBD1 matching 8 bases. CDR1 LGHNA and CDR2 YSLEER come from the germline V gene. The CDR3 is 14 amino acids. This CDR3 reads CASSQGAGGYRYTF. Here the CDR3 DNA reads TGCGCCAGCAGCCAAGGGGCAGGGGGCTATCGCTACACCTTC.

The chain carries TRBV10-3 and TRBJ2-1, with D perhaps TRBD2 (6 bases). V was trimmed by 6 bases and J by 4 bases, leaving 10 bases between them. The CDR3 runs to 13 residues. Germline V gene lookup returns CDR1 ENHRY and CDR2 SYGVKD. This CDR3 is CAIRGTGYNEQFF. CDR3 nucleotides: TGTGCCATCAGGGGGACTGGATACAATGAGCAGTTCTTC.

The V gene is TRBV6-6, the J gene TRBJ1-1; D unclear. CDR1 is MNHNY and CDR2 is SVGAGI in the germline V gene (reference sequence). V was cut by 5 bases and J by 0 bases, with 10 bases left in between. This CDR3 has 14 amino acids. The CDR3 DNA sequence: TGTGCCAGCAGTCTACAGCAAATGAACACTGAAGCTTTCTTT. Protein sequence: CASSLQQMNTEAFF.

The V call is TRBV19, the J call TRBJ1-1, with D uncertain. The germline V gene encodes CDR1 LNHDA and CDR2 SQIVND (reference sequence). The CDR3 spans 13 residues. Trimming left V 3 bases short and J 3 bases short, with 8 bases between. The CDR3 DNA follows: TGTGCCAGTAGTATGAAGGGAGACACTGAAGCTTTCTTT. Its protein is CASSMKGDTEAFF.

The V and J genes are TRBV30 and TRBJ2-5; 8 bases match TRBD2. The CDR3 spans 13 residues. Germline V lookup: CDR1 GTSNPN, CDR2 SVGIG (reference sequence). The junction had 5 bases not matched to a gene; V was cut back by 8 bases and J by 0 bases. The CDR3 nucleotides are TGTGCCCGGGGGGGGAGCAACCAAGAGACCCAGTACTTC. This translates into CARGGSNQETQYF.

This chain uses TRBV11-2 with TRBJ2-7; the match to TRBD1 covers 8 bases. Germline assignment: CDR1 SGHAT and CDR2 FQNNGV. V dropped 6 bases and J dropped 5; count of bases not matched to a gene: 6. The CDR3 is made up of 13 amino acids. The CDR3 sequence is CASSHAGGNEQYF. In DNA, the CDR3 is TGTGCCAGCAGTCACGCAGGGGGCAACGAGCAGTACTTC.

The chain has TRBV7-9 and TRBJ1-1, with D perhaps TRBD1 (5 bases). The CDR3 is made up of 13 amino acids. Between the trimmed V and J ends, which lost 2 bases and 5 bases, there was a span of 9 bases. CDR1 is SEHNR and CDR2 is FQNEAQ in the germline V gene (reference sequence). The CDR3 region has the DNA TGTGCCAGCAGCTTACAGGGCGGAACTGAAGCTTTCTTT. Translation gives CASSLQGGTEAFF.

Turning to this clone: Other DNA sequences within the sample encode an identical CDR3. The chain employs TRBV4-1 and TRBJ2-7; 13 bases map to TRBD2. The CDR3 has 16 amino acids. Germline V gives CDR1 MGHRA, CDR2 YSYEKL. Germline trimming cut 1 base from V and 2 bases from J; bases unmatched to any gene: 2. In DNA form, the CDR3 reads TGCGCCAGCAGCCAAGGACTAGCGGGAGGTACCTACGAGCAGTACTTC. It specifies CASSQGLAGGTYEQYF.

This rearrangement joins TRBV19 to TRBJ2-3; the D is unclear. The CDR3 consists of 13 residues. The germline CDR1 and CDR2 sequences are LNHDA and SQIVND (reference sequence). V was pared by 6 bases and J by 4 bases, with 11 bases between. The CDR3 spells CASRIRGADTQYF. As DNA, the CDR3 is TGTGCCAGTAGGATAAGAGGAGCAGATACGCAGTATTTT.

This clone has only a few counts. One end of the junction does not line up with germline, which may come from a read error. The V call is TRBV30, the J call TRBJ2-1; no definite D call. The CDR3 loop spans 11 amino acids. CDR1 and CDR2 from the germline V gene are GTSNPN and SVGIG (reference sequence). CDR3 coding DNA: TGTGCCTGGAGTCCCTATAATGAGCAGTTCTTC. Encoded protein: CAWSPYNEQFF.

V is TRBV5-1 and J is TRBJ2-1; TRBD2 agrees at 8 bases. V gave up 8 bases and J gave up 3 bases; unmatched junction bases: 22. The CDR3 runs 19 residues. The germline CDR1 and CDR2 sequences are SGHRS and YFSETQ. CDR3 sequence: CARSASGTSQGRNYNEQFF. The DNA for the CDR3 is TGCGCCAGAAGCGCCTCCGGGACTAGTCAAGGACGAAACTACAATGAGCAGTTCTTC.

The chain carries TRBV7-6 and TRBJ2-7; D possibly corresponds to TRBD2 (6 bases). Germline V lookup: CDR1 SGHVS, CDR2 FNYEAQ. CDR3 length equals 15 residues. The ends were cut back, 0 bases at V and 3 bases at J, with 12 bases in the middle. The CDR3 reads CASSLAFGGNYEQYF. DNA for the CDR3: TGTGCCAGCAGCTTAGCTTTTGGCGGGAACTACGAGCAGTACTTC. Based on the CDR3 plus reference TRBV7-6 and TRBJ2-7, the full variable domain is GAGVSQSPRYKVTKRGQDVALRCDPISGHVSLYWYRQALGQGPEFLTYFNYEAQQDKSGLPNDRFSAERPEGSISTLTIQRTEQRDSAMYRCASSLAFGGNYEQYFGPGTRLTVT.

The CDR3 protein is CASSSPGQGNTGELFF. The CDR3 DNA is TGCGCCAGCAGCTCTCCCGGGCAGGGGAACACCGGGGAGCTGTTTTTT. This rearrangement joins TRBV5-1 to TRBJ2-2, with D tentatively TRBD1 (5 bases). The V gene lost 3 bases and the J gene lost 1 base, with 13 bases spanning the gap. The CDR3 totals 16 residues. The germline V gene has CDR1 SGHRS and CDR2 YFSETQ.